These 20 T cell receptor beta chains originate from one sample sequenced in a study of vaccination effects on CD4 cells after COVID-19. Sequencing was preceded by expansion of antigen-specific CD4+ T cells with viral peptide pools in the ViraFEST assay. Upon completion of around eleven days in culture, CD4+ T cells were isolated. Vaccinees lacked prior SARS-CoV-2 infection and tested negative for nucleocapsid antibodies. Libraries were prepared by immunoSEQ multiplex PCR; TCRdb keeps only in-frame clonotypes and omits some of them. The data contain 26,000 or so clones, approximately 72% of them seen just once; the ten biggest clones take up about 11%. These receptors' targets are unknown. The material was CD4+ T cells from PBMCs cultured with SARS-CoV-2 spike peptides, obtained before COVID-19 vaccination. The origin of the receptors is a human donor who received a COVID-19 vaccine.

The rearrangement links TRBV6-5 to TRBJ1-1, with 8 positions matching TRBD1. Germline V gives CDR1 MNHEY, CDR2 SVGAGI. There are 13 residues in the CDR3. The trim removed 10 bases at V and 5 bases at J, leaving 9 bases unmatched. The CDR3 spells CATFRGLGTEAFF. CDR3 bases: TGTGCCACATTCAGGGGGCTGGGGACTGAAGCTTTCTTT.

V is TRBV3-1 (or the pseudogene TRBV3-2) and J is TRBJ2-7; TRBD1 agrees at 8 bases. Germline V CDR1 and CDR2: LGHDT, YNNKEL (reference sequence). V was clipped by 6 bases and J by 5 bases; unmatched bases: 6. This CDR3 contains 13 residues. CDR3 nucleotides: TGTGCCAGCAGTAGACAGGGGAATCACGAGCAGTACTTC. Amino acids: CASSRQGNHEQYF.

Only one count was recorded for this clone. The rearrangement uses TRBV6-5 and TRBJ2-7; perhaps TRBD1 as D (6 bases). Germline V CDR1 and CDR2: MNHEY, SVGAGI. V lost 4 bases and J 0 bases, leaving 7 bases between the germline ends. The length of the CDR3 is 13 residues. CDR3 amino acids: CASSSGDSYEQYF. The CDR3, as DNA: TGTGCCAGCAGTTCAGGGGACTCCTACGAGCAGTACTTC.

J is TRBJ2-6 and V is TRBV13; no clear D. This CDR3 is 14 amino acids long. V lost 5 bases to trimming and J lost 0 bases, with 5 bases between them. Germline CDR1 reads PRHDT; CDR2 reads FYEKMQ (reference sequence). This CDR3 is CASSAYSGANVLTF. The DNA for the CDR3 is TGTGCCAGCAGCGCTTACTCTGGGGCCAACGTCCTGACTTTC.

The chain joins TRBV29-1 to TRBJ2-3; weak D call: TRBD1 (6 bases). The CDR3 extends over 12 amino acids. CDR1 SQVTM and CDR2 ANQGSEA come from the germline V gene. V was shortened by 4 bases and J by 6 bases, with 11 bases between the two germline ends. The CDR3 DNA reads TGCAGCGTTGTCAGGGGACGGGATACGCAGTATTTT. This encodes CSVVRGRDTQYF.

The rearrangement uses TRBV21-1 and TRBJ2-3. TRBV21-1 counts as a pseudogene. The CDR3 length is 14 residues. DNA of the CDR3: TGTGCCAGCGGAAAAAACCTGCTCACAGATACGCAGTATTTT. Protein sequence: CASGKNLLTDTQYF.

CDR3 bases: TGTGCCAGCAGCTCCCAACGTGGGGATCCCTACGAGCAGTACTTC. It translates to CASSSQRGDPYEQYF. This chain uses TRBV5-8 with TRBJ2-7; D uncertain. This CDR3 has 15 amino acids. The germline V and J ends were trimmed by 3 bases and 2 bases, with 15 bases remaining between them. Germline lookup yields CDR1 SGHTS and CDR2 YDEGEE.

The chain joins TRBV9 to TRBJ1-2, with D possibly being TRBD1 (5 bases). V was cut by 0 bases and J by 7 bases, with 13 bases left in between. The CDR3 length is 14 residues. CDR1 and CDR2 from the germline V gene are SGDLS and YYNGEE. The CDR3, as DNA: TGTGCCAGCAGCGTAGACGGAGGGACCGGTGGCTACACCTTC. Encoded protein: CASSVDGGTGGYTF.

The sample holds a few counts of this clone. The rearrangement uses TRBV5-1 and TRBJ2-1, with D tentatively TRBD2 (6 bases). V was trimmed by 6 bases and J by 1 base, leaving 14 bases between them. This CDR3 region has 15 residues. CDR1 SGHRS and CDR2 YFSETQ come from the germline V gene. The CDR3 coding sequence is TGCGCCAGCACCACCGTTGGAGGGTCCTACAATGAGCAGTTCTTC. Amino acid sequence: CASTTVGGSYNEQFF.

This clone was picked up one time. J is TRBJ2-2 and V is TRBV5-1, with 9 positions matching TRBD2. The CDR3 runs to 19 residues. V was pared by 3 bases and J by 6 bases, with 18 bases of the junction left unmatched. CDR1 SGHRS and CDR2 YFSETQ come from the germline V gene. Written as DNA, the CDR3 is TGCGCCAGCAGCTACTCCGGGATAGCGGGAGCCAAGGGGGCCGGGGAGCTGTTTTTT. Translated, it gives CASSYSGIAGAKGAGELFF.

The V gene is TRBV10-2, the J gene TRBJ2-1, with a tentative D call TRBD1 (5 bases). Germline V CDR1 and CDR2: WSHSY, SAAADI. The CDR3 totals 17 residues. V lost 0 bases to trimming and J lost 2 bases, with 14 bases between them. Here the CDR3 reads CASSESAQETAYNEQFF. CDR3 DNA: TGCGCCAGCAGTGAGTCGGCACAGGAAACCGCCTACAATGAGCAGTTCTTC.

This chain links TRBV9 with TRBJ2-3; D ambiguous. CDR1 SGDLS and CDR2 YYNGEE come from the germline V gene. The CDR3 spans 13 residues. The V and J ends lost 3 bases and 0 bases respectively, with 5 bases between them. In DNA form, the CDR3 reads TGTGCCAGCAGCGCGCGAAGCACAGATACGCAGTATTTT. It translates to CASSARSTDTQYF.

This chain joins TRBV30 and TRBJ1-2; D unclear. The ends were cut back, 4 bases at V and 7 bases at J, with 16 bases in the middle. This CDR3 is built from 13 residues. Germline values: CDR1 GTSNPN, CDR2 SVGIG (reference sequence). This CDR3 is CAWNPSGWGGYTF. The CDR3 region has the DNA TGTGCCTGGAACCCAAGTGGGTGGGGTGGCTACACCTTC.

The J gene is TRBJ2-2, the V gene TRBV6-5; D uncertain. V shed 6 bases and J shed 1 base, with 12 bases lying between them. Germline CDR1 MNHEY, CDR2 SVGAGI. This CDR3 has 15 amino acids. This CDR3 reads CASSSYTENTGELFF. CDR3 DNA: TGTGCCAGCAGCTCTTACACCGAGAACACCGGGGAGCTGTTTTTT.

This clone showed up just a few times. The V and J genes are TRBV6-5 and TRBJ1-5; tentatively, D is TRBD1 (6 bases). Trimming left V 6 bases short and J 4 bases short, with 10 bases between. The germline CDR1 and CDR2 sequences are MNHEY and SVGAGI. The CDR3 contains 13 residues. Here the CDR3 reads CASSGQNNQPQHF. CDR3 sequence (DNA): TGTGCCAGCAGCGGACAGAATAATCAGCCCCAGCATTTT.

The chain recombines TRBV28 with TRBJ1-2; D not certain. Germline V CDR1 and CDR2: MDHEN, SYDVKM. The CDR3 spans 11 residues. Trimming shortened V by 3 bases and J by 6 bases, and 5 bases separated the two germline ends. The DNA of the CDR3 is TGTGCCAGCAGTTTGTGGGATGGCTACACCTTC. Amino acids: CASSLWDGYTF.

The chain recombines TRBV5-1 with TRBJ2-1; D unclear. Germline V gives CDR1 SGHRS, CDR2 YFSETQ. The length of the CDR3 is 13 residues. V was shortened by 2 bases and J by 4 bases, with 7 bases between the two germline ends. The CDR3 is CASSFGSYNEQFF. The CDR3 nucleotides read TGCGCCAGCAGCTTCGGCAGTTACAATGAGCAGTTCTTC.

This chain connects TRBV4-1 to TRBJ1-5; weak D call: TRBD1 (6 bases). Germline CDR1 MGHRA, CDR2 YSYEKL. Deletions cut 0 bases from V and 7 bases from J, with 16 bases between. The CDR3 spans 16 residues. The CDR3 DNA reads TGCGCCAGCAGCCAAGATCCCACAGGGCGATGGCAGCCCCAGCATTTT. This translates into CASSQDPTGRWQPQHF.

This rearrangement joins TRBV27 to TRBJ2-1; 12 bases are a match to TRBD2. The J segment lost 7 bases and the V segment lost 3 bases, leaving 7 bases of the junction unmatched. The CDR3 loop spans 16 amino acids. CDR1 and CDR2 from the germline V gene are MNHEY and SMNVEV (reference sequence). In DNA form, the CDR3 reads TGTGCCAGCAGTTTGGGACTAGCGGGTATGTGGAATGAGCAGTTCTTC. The encoded protein is CASSLGLAGMWNEQFF.

The chain has TRBV27 and TRBJ2-1, with TRBD2 identical over 7 bases. CDR3 size: 20 residues. Germline-derived CDR1 and CDR2 are MNHEY and SMNVEV (reference sequence). V gave up 7 bases and J gave up 4 bases; unmatched junction bases: 25. The CDR3 nucleotides are TGTGCCAGCAAACCGAACTATGCGGGGGATAATAAATTTCGGTACAATGAGCAGTTCTTC. It translates to CASKPNYAGDNKFRYNEQFF.